This entry features one TCR beta chain sequence. Antigen unknown. Donors gave roughly 9.1 milliliters of peripheral blood apiece. This CDR3 has 16 residues. Germline values: CDR1 SGHAT, CDR2 FQNNGV. The trim removed 3 bases at V and 2 bases at J, leaving 6 bases unmatched. It was with a sample-barcoded 5' primer and a J-beta primer mix that a second PCR of roughly 7 to 12 cycles was run. Every sample gave at least 2.5 million paired-end reads containing CDR3. TCRdb re-called the 5' RACE reads with MiXCR, one entry per CDR3 protein. This sample has about 570,000 distinct CDR3 sequences, with 27% found just once. This specimen comes from a study of blood T cells in healthy people across ages. General study results and limits: Per million T cells, TCR beta diversity dropped about linearly as age rose. Unsorted PBMCs prevented conclusive naive versus antigen-experienced comparison.

Sequenced sample: blood. This clonotype was sampled from a woman in her 70s in good health. The rearrangement links TRBV11-2 to TRBJ2-2; 7 nucleotides line up with TRBD1. The CDR3 nucleotides read TGTGCCAGCAGCTTCACAGGGGCCGCTAACACCGGGGAGCTGTTTTTT. It yields the protein CASSFTGAANTGELFF.